These 10 T cell receptor beta chains originate from one sample sequenced in a study of blood T cell repertoires in COVID-19. Only in-frame clones appear in the TCRdb table, and some are missing; sequencing was by immunoSEQ multiplex PCR. The sample lists roughly 410,000 clones, 70% to 90% occurring once. Sequences were obtained from peripheral blood. These receptors all stem from a woman between 55 and 75 years old with COVID-19, enrolled during active disease.

The CDR3 is CATAPSGGIIDTQYF. Here the CDR3 DNA reads TGCGCCACTGCGCCCAGCGGGGGAATTATAGATACGCAGTATTTT. The rearrangement joins TRBV5-1 to TRBJ2-3; 8 bases match TRBD2. The CDR3 extends over 15 amino acids. Germline V gene sequence: CDR1 SGHRS, CDR2 YFSETQ. Trimming cost V 9 bases and J 5 bases; bases outside gene matches: 14. Looking up the rest from reference TRBV5-1 and TRBJ2-3 gives the full variable domain: KAGVTQTPRYLIKTRGQQVTLSCSPISGHRSVSWYQQTPGQGLQFLFEYFSETQRNKGNFPGRFSGRQFSNSRSEMNVSTLELGDSALYLCATAPSGGIIDTQYFGPGTRLTVL.

The chain combines TRBV4-2 with TRBJ1-6; 7 nucleotides align to TRBD1. This CDR3 is 18 amino acids long. The germline V gene has CDR1 LGHNA and CDR2 YNFKEQ. The junction had 18 bases not matched to a gene; V was cut back by 2 bases and J by 11 bases. CDR3 nucleotides: TGTGCCAGCAGCCAACTTGGGGCAACAGGGGACAAGCGTGCACCCCTCCACTTT. The encoded protein is CASSQLGATGDKRAPLHF.

This clone was counted at least ten times. This sequence joins TRBV4-2 and TRBJ1-1, with D perhaps matching TRBD1 (5 bases). With 5 bases removed from V and 1 base from J, the gap between germline ends came to 8 bases. Per the germline V gene, CDR1 is LGHNA and CDR2 is YNFKEQ. This CDR3 comprises 13 residues. This chain's CDR3 is CASSLGANTEAFF. For the CDR3, the DNA is TGTGCCAGCAGCTTAGGGGCGAACACTGAAGCTTTCTTT.

The chain carries TRBV5-1 and TRBJ2-6, with 9 bases that match TRBD1. Per the germline V gene, CDR1 is SGHRS and CDR2 is YFSETQ. This CDR3 has 17 amino acids. V lost 3 bases to trimming and J lost 0 bases; unmatched junction nucleotides: 4. CDR3: CASSSQGAGSGANVLTF. The CDR3 region has the DNA TGCGCCAGCAGCTCACAGGGGGCGGGCTCTGGGGCCAACGTCCTGACTTTC.

The V call is TRBV24-1, the J call TRBJ2-5, with a tentative D call TRBD2 (6 bases). Germline CDR1 reads KGHDR; CDR2 reads SFDVKD. V dropped 5 bases and J dropped 2 bases, with 17 bases sitting between them. This CDR3 comprises 16 residues. The CDR3: CATSVRESGVQETQYF. The CDR3, as DNA: TGTGCCACCAGTGTTAGAGAATCGGGGGTACAAGAGACCCAGTACTTC.

This chain links TRBV2 with TRBJ1-1, with 8 nucleotides matching TRBD1. This CDR3 spans 14 amino acids. The germline CDR1 and CDR2 sequences are SNHLY and FYNNEI. Losses at the gene ends were 3 bases for V and 5 bases for J; bases not matched to a gene: 5. The CDR3: CASSDPGQVTEAFF. The DNA for the CDR3 is TGTGCCAGCAGTGACCCGGGACAGGTTACTGAAGCTTTCTTT.

This chain joins TRBV12-3 or TRBV12-4 and TRBJ1-6; D unresolved. The CDR3 spans 12 residues. V was pared by 5 bases and J by 5 bases, with 4 bases between. CDR3 DNA sequence: TGTGCCAGCAGTCAGAATAATTCACCCCTCCACTTT. Translating it yields CASSQNNSPLHF.

The chain has TRBV19 and TRBJ2-3; 9 nucleotides line up with TRBD1. CDR1 is LNHDA, CDR2 SQIVND, per germline (reference sequence). V dropped 4 bases and J dropped 2; count of bases not matched to a gene: 4. This CDR3 has 15 residues. CDR3 bases: TGTGCCAGTAGTAGGGACAGGGTTTACACAGATACGCAGTATTTT. This encodes CASSRDRVYTDTQYF.

This chain links TRBV19 with TRBJ2-4; TRBD2 matches at 7 bases. Trimming took 4 bases from V and 1 from J; bases not matched to a gene: 10. The CDR3 has 17 residues. Germline CDR1 LNHDA, CDR2 SQIVND (reference sequence). The CDR3 nucleotides read TGTGCCAGTAGTACCGGGGCCTTCGGGGGGGCCAAAAACATTCAGTACTTC. It translates to CASSTGAFGGAKNIQYF.

This clone was detected only a few times. The genes are TRBV6-6 and TRBJ2-1; TRBD1 matches at 7 bases. This CDR3 contains 14 residues. Looked up from germline, CDR1 is MNHNY and CDR2 is SVGAGI (reference sequence). The V and J ends lost 7 bases and 4 bases, in that order; junction bases with no gene match: 7. CDR3 DNA sequence: TGTGCCAGCACCCGGGGACAGCCTTACAATGAGCAGTTCTTC. Encoded protein: CASTRGQPYNEQFF.